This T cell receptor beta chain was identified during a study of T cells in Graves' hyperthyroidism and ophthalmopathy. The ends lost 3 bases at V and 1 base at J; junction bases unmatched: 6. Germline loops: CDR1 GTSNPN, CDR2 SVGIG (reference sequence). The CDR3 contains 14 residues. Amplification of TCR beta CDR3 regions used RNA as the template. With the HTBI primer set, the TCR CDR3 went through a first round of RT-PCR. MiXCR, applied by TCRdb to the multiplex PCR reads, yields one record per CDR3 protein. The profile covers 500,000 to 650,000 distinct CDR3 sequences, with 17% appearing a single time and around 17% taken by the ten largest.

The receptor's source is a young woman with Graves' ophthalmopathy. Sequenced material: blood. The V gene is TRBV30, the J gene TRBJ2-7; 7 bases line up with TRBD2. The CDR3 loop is CAWRAAGWSYEQYF. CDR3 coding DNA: TGTGCCTGGAGGGCAGCGGGGTGGTCCTACGAGCAGTACTTC. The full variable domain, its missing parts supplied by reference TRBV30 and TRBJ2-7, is SQTIHQWPATLVQPVGSPLSLECTVEGTSNPNLYWYRQAAGRGLQLLFYSVGIGQISSEVPQNLSASRPQDRQFILSSKKLLLSDSGFYLCAWRAAGWSYEQYFGPGTRLTVT.